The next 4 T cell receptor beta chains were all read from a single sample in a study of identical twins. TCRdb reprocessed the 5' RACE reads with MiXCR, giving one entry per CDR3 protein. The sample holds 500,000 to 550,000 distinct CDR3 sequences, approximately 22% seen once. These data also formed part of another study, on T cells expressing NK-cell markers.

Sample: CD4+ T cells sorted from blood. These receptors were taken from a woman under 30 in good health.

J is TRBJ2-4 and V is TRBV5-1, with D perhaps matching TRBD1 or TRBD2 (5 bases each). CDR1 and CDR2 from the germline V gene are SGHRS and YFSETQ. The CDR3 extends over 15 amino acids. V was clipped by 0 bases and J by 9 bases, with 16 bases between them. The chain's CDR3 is CASSLEGRTPSIQYF. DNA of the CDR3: TGCGCCAGCAGCTTGGAGGGGAGAACCCCTAGCATTCAGTACTTC.

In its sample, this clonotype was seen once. As DNA, the CDR3 is TGTGCCAGCAGGCTCCTAGCGGGAGGGATGACAGATACGCAGTATTTT. Its translation: CASRLLAGGMTDTQYF. The gene calls are TRBV6-1 and TRBJ2-3, with 12 nucleotides matching TRBD2. The CDR3 runs to 16 residues. The J segment lost 3 bases and the V segment lost 6 bases, leaving 7 bases of the junction unmatched. The germline CDR1 and CDR2 sequences are MNHNS and SASEGT.

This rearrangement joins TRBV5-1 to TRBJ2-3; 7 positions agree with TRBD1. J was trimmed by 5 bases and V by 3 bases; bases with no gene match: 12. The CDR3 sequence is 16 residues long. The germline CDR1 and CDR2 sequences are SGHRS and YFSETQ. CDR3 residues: CASSSTGTAVGDTQYF. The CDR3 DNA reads TGCGCCAGCAGCTCGACCGGGACAGCGGTCGGAGATACGCAGTATTTT.

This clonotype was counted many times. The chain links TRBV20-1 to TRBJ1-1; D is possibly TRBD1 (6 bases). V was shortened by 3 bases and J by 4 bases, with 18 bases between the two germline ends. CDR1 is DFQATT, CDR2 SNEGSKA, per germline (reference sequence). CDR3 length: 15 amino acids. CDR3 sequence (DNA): TGCAGTGCTAGTGGTTCAGGGGAGGGTAGCACTGAAGCTTTCTTT. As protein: CSASGSGEGSTEAFF.